This TCR beta chain was sequenced during a study of cytomegalovirus exposure and HLA in healthy donors. In the case of this clone: What it recognizes is unknown.

This PCR relied on a set of 60 Vbeta primers and 13 Jbeta primers. Method: immunoSEQ multiplex PCR; TCRdb's copy keeps in-frame clones and lacks some. The table shows 100,000 or so clones, with 70% to 80% occurring only once. The CDR3 is 16 residues long. Per the germline V gene, CDR1 is LGHNA and CDR2 is YNFKEQ. V lost 5 bases to trimming and J lost 3 bases; unmatched junction nucleotides: 5. The study's findings and limits: Indistinguishable V segments, including TRBV6-2 and TRBV6-3, were excluded.

This sequence was found in a female donor in good health and CMV-seropositive. The chain has TRBV4-2 and TRBJ1-5; 12 nucleotides align to TRBD1. The sample was PBMCs. DNA for the CDR3: TGTGCCAGCAGCGTCGCGGGACAGGGGGCCAATCAGCCCCAGCATTTT. Translating it yields CASSVAGQGANQPQHF.